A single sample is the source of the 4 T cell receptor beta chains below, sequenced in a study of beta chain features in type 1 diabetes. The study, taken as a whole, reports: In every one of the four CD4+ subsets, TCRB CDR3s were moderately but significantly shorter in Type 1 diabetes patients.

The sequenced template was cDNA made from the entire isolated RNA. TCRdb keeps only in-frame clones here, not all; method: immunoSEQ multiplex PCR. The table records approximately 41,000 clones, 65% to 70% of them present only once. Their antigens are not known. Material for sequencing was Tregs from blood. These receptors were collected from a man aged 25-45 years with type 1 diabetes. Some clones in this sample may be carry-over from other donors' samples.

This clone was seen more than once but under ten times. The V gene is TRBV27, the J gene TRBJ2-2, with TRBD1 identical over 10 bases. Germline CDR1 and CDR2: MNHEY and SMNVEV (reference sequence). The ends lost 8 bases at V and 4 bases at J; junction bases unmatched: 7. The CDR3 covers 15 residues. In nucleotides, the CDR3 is TGTGCCAGCTTAAGACAGGGGGCCCCCACCGGGGAGCTGTTTTTT. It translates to CASLRQGAPTGELFF.

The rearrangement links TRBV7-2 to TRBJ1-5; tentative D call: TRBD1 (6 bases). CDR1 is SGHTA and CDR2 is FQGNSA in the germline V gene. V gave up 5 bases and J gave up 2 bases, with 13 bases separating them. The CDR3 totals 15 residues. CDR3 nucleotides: TGTGCCAGCAGCCCCGACAGGAGTGGCAATCAGCCCCAGCATTTT. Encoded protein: CASSPDRSGNQPQHF.

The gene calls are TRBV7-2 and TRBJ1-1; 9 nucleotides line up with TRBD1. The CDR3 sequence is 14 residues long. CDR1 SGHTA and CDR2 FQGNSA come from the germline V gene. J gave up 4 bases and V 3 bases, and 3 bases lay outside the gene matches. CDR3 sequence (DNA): TGTGCCAGCAGCTTGGACAGGGGTGGCACTGAAGCTTTCTTT. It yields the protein CASSLDRGGTEAFF. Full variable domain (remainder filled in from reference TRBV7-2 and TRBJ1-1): GAGVSQSPSNKVTEKGKDVELRCDPISGHTALYWYRQSLGQGLEFLIYFQGNSAPDKSGLPSDRFSAERTGGSVSTLTIQRTQQEDSAVYLCASSLDRGGTEAFFGQGTRLTVV.

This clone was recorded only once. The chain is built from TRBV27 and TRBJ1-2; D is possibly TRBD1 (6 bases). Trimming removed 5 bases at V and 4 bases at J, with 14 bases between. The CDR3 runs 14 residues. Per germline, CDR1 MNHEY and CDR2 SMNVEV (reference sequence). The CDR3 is CASSPRGGVYGYTF. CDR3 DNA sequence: TGTGCCAGCAGTCCTAGGGGGGGAGTCTATGGCTACACCTTC.